Listed here are 4 T cell receptor beta chains from one sample, sequenced in a study of T cell repertoires in cytomegalovirus infection. TCRdb redid the calling of the reads with MiXCR, one entry per CDR3 protein. This sample carries some 350,000 distinct CDR3 sequences, 18% of them seen once, and the ten largest clones take less than 9.5%. Sequenced input: PBMCs. The receptors were sampled from a human donor in good health (CMV status not recorded). Some clones in this sample may be carry-over from other donors' samples.

With regard to this clonotype: This may arise from a read error, as a much more abundant clone is one base away. The chain joins TRBV7-8 to TRBJ2-4; D is tentatively TRBD1 or TRBD2 (5 bases each). The length of the CDR3 is 13 residues. Germline lookup yields CDR1 SGHVS and CDR2 FQNEAQ. CDR3: CAGSLAGLDIQYF. CDR3 nucleotides: TGTGCCGGCAGCCTAGCAGGGTTAGACATTCAGTACTTC.

This clonotype has just a few counts. The CDR3 DNA follows: TGTGCCAGCAGCTTGATCTGGAACACTGAAGCTTTCTTT. Its protein product is CASSLIWNTEAFF. This chain joins TRBV5-8 and TRBJ1-1, with D hard to call. From germline, CDR1 is SGHTS and CDR2 YDEGEE. The germline V and J ends were trimmed by 1 base and 1 base, with 5 bases remaining between them. The CDR3 is 13 residues long. Full variable domain (outside the CDR3, taken from reference TRBV5-8 and TRBJ1-1): EAGVTQSPTHLIKTRGQQATLRCSPISGHTSVYWYQQALGLGLQFLLWYDEGEERNRGNFPPRFSGRQFPNYSSELNVNALELEDSALYLCASSLIWNTEAFFGQGTRLTVV.

This clonotype has a handful of counts. The chain employs TRBV6-1 and TRBJ1-5, with 8 bases fitting TRBD1. The CDR3 is 15 amino acids. Trimming took 8 bases from V and 2 from J; bases not matched to a gene: 8. CDR1 and CDR2 (germline): MNHNS, SASEGT. The chain's CDR3 is CASRGPGQGNQPQHF. The CDR3 DNA reads TGTGCCAGCCGTGGTCCGGGACAGGGCAATCAGCCCCAGCATTTT.

The chain combines TRBV19 with TRBJ2-1; 9 bases are shared with TRBD2. The V gene's germline CDR1 is LNHDA and CDR2 SQIVND (reference sequence). CDR3 length: 17 amino acids. Trimming cost V 6 bases and J 1 base; bases outside gene matches: 10. The CDR3 here is CASSRGGGAGSYNEQFF. The CDR3 DNA is TGTGCCAGTAGCCGTGGCGGGGGGGCCGGTTCCTACAATGAGCAGTTCTTC.